This TCR beta chain emerged from a study of siplizumab effects on memory and regulatory T cells. Repertoires were generated with immunoSEQ multiplex PCR, while TCRdb's copy carries only in-frame clones and drops some. The table records more than 75,000 clones, roughly 96% of them present only once. About this clone itself: What it binds is unknown.

Whole-study results and caveats: Siplizumab gave mappable alloreactive CD4+ clones an average Treg-derived fraction of approximately 69%, against around 25% in controls.

The CDR3 loop spans 17 amino acids. Germline CDR1 and CDR2: LNHDA and SQIVND (reference sequence). The V and J ends lost 8 bases and 4 bases respectively, with 24 bases between them. Among three donor pairs, the unstimulated naive, memory, effector memory and TEMRA subsets underwent sequencing. This TCR was sampled from a human donor in good health. The J gene is TRBJ1-5, the V gene TRBV19; D is uncertain. Sequencing was carried out using naive CD4+ T cells sorted from blood. The DNA for the CDR3 is TGTGCCAGTTCCCCAAACCGCCCGGCAAGCCCTAATCAGCCCCAGCATTTT. Its protein product is CASSPNRPASPNQPQHF. Full variable domain (remainder filled in from reference TRBV19 and TRBJ1-5): DGGITQSPKYLFRKEGQNVTLSCEQNLNHDAMYWYRQDPGQGLRLIYYSQIVNDFQKGDIAEGYSVSREKKESFPLTVTSAQKNPTAFYLCASSPNRPASPNQPQHFGDGTRLSIL.